Reported below is one TCR beta chain. The assay was immunoSEQ multiplex PCR, and TCRdb's table has in-frame clones only and misses some. The sample yields over 15,000 clones, about 87% seen once. The V end was cut by 0 bases, the J end by 5 bases, with 13 bases between. Germline CDR1 reads SEHNR; CDR2 reads FQNEAQ (reference sequence). The CDR3 runs 15 residues. This record belongs to a study of blood T cell repertoires in COVID-19. The specimen was peripheral blood. The chain combines TRBV7-9 with TRBJ2-5; D is perhaps TRBD2 (6 bases). This receptor was identified in a human donor in a cohort sampled during active COVID-19. The donor label of this sample is uncertain. CDR3 protein: CASSLASGSGETQYF. The CDR3 bases are TGTGCCAGCAGCTTAGCTTCAGGCAGCGGGGAGACCCAGTACTTC.